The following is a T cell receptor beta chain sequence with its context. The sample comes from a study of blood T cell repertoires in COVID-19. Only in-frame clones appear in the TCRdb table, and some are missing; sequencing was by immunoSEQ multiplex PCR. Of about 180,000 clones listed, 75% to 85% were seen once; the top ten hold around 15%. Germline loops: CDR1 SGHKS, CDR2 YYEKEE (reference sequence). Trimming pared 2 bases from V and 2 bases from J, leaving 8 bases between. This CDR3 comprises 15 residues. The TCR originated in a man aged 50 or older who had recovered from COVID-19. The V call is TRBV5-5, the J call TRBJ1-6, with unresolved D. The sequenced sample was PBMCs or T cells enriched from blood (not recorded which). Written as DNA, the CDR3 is TGTGCCAGCAGCTTCGGGGAAACCTATAATTCACCCCTCCACTTT. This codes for CASSFGETYNSPLHF. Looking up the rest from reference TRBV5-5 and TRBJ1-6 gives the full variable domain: DAGVTQSPTHLIKTRGQQVTLRCSPISGHKSVSWYQQVLGQGPQFIFQYYEKEERGRGNFPDRFSARQFPNYSSELNVNALLLGDSALYLCASSFGETYNSPLHFGNGTRLTVT.